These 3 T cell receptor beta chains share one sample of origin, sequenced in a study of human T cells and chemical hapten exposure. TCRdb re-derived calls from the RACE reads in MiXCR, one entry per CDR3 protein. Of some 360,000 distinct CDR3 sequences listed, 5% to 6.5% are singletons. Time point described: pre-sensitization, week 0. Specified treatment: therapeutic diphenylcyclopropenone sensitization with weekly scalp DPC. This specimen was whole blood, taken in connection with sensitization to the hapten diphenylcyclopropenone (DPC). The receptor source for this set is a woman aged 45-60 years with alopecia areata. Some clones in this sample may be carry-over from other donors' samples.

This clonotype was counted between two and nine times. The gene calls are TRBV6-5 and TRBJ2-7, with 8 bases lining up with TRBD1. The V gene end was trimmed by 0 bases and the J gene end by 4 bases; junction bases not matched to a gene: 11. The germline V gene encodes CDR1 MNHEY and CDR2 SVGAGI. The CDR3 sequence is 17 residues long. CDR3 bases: TGTGCCAGCAGTTACTCGCTGACAGGGGCGAGTAGTTACGAGCAGTACTTC. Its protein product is CASSYSLTGASSYEQYF.

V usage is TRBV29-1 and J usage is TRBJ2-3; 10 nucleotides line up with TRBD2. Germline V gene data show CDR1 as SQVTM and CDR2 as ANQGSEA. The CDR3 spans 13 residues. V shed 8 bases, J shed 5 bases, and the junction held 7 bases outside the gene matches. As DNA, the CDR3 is TGCAGCCAGAGGGTAGCGGGAGGAGATACGCAGTATTTT. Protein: CSQRVAGGDTQYF.

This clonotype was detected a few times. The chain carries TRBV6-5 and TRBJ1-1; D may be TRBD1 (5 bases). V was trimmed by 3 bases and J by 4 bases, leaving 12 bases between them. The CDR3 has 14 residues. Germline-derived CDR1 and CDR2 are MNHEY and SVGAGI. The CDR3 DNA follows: TGTGCCAGCAGTTATGTCCAGGGTACCACTGAAGCTTTCTTT. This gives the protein CASSYVQGTTEAFF.